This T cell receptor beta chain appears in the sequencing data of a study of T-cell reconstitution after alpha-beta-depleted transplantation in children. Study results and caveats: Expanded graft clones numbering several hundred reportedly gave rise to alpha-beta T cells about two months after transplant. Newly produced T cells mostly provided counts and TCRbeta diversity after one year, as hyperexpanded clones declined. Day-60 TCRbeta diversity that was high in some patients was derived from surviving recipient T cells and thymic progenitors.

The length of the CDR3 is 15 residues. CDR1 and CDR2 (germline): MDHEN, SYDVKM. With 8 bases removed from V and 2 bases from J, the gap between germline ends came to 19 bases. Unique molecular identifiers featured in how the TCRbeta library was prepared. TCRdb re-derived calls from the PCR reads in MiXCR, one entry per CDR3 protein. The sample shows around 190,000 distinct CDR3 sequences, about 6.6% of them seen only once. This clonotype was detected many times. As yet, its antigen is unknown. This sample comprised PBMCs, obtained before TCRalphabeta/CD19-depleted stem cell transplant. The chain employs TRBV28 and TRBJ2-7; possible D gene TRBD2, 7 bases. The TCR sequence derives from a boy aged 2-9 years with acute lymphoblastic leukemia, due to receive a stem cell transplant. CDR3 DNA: TGTGCCAGCCGGAGGGGGGGGGCCCTCACCTACGAGCAGTACTTC. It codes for CASRRGGALTYEQYF.